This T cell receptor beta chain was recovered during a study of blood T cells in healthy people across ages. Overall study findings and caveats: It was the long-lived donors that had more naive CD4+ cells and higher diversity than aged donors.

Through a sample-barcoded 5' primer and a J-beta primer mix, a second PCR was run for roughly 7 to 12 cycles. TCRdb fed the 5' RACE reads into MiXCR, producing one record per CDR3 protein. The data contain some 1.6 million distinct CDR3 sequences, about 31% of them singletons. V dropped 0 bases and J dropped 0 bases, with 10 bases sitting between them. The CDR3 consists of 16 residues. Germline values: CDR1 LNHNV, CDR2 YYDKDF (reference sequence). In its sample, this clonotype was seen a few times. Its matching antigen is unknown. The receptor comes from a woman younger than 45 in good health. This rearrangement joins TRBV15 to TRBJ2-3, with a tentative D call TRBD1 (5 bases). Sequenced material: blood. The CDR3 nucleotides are TGTGCCACCAGCAGAGATAAGAAGGGGAGCACAGATACGCAGTATTTT. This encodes CATSRDKKGSTDTQYF.